These 24 T cell receptor beta chains were all obtained from the same sample, sequenced in a study of T-cell memory formation after mild COVID-19. A single record per CDR3 protein comes from TCRdb applying MiXCR to the 5' RACE reads. The sample yields some 450,000 distinct CDR3 sequences, about a sixth seen once. The specimen was PBMCs or a T cell subset sorted from them (not recorded which). The receptors shown here come from a man aged 18 to 29 who had mild COVID-19 (a few samples of this study predate the infection). Cell type and time point are not known.

This chain links TRBV5-1 with TRBJ1-1; D is possibly TRBD1 (6 bases). Per the germline V gene, CDR1 is SGHRS and CDR2 is YFSETQ. Between the trimmed V and J ends, which lost 2 bases and 3 bases, there was a span of 11 bases. The CDR3 is 14 residues long. The CDR3 loop is CASSFLRGDTEAFF. The CDR3 coding sequence is TGCGCCAGCAGCTTTCTAAGGGGGGACACTGAAGCTTTCTTT.

A few counts support this clonotype. The rearrangement links TRBV5-5 to TRBJ2-3, with D perhaps TRBD1 or TRBD2 (5 bases each). Germline lookup yields CDR1 SGHKS and CDR2 YYEKEE (reference sequence). V was trimmed by 3 bases and J by 0 bases, leaving 14 bases between them. The CDR3 runs 16 residues. DNA for the CDR3: TGTGCCAGCAGCTCGGGACCCCCTCAGAGCACAGATACGCAGTATTTT. It is translated as CASSSGPPQSTDTQYF.

This rearrangement joins TRBV7-2 to TRBJ2-7; D may be TRBD2 (6 bases). Trimming pared 1 base from V and 0 bases from J, leaving 10 bases between. The germline gives CDR1 SGHTA, CDR2 FQGNSA. This CDR3 is built from 15 residues. The CDR3 protein is CASSLGAAGSYEQYV. Here the CDR3 DNA reads TGTGCCAGCAGCTTAGGTGCAGCGGGCTCCTACGAGCAGTACGTC.

V is TRBV7-9 and J is TRBJ1-2; 7 positions agree with TRBD1. The CDR3 is made up of 16 amino acids. Germline CDR1 reads SEHNR; CDR2 reads FQNEAQ (reference sequence). V lost 3 bases to trimming and J lost 3 bases; unmatched junction nucleotides: 10. CDR3 residues: CASSFPQGVVDYGYTF. CDR3 nucleotide sequence: TGTGCCAGCAGCTTCCCCCAGGGGGTGGTTGACTATGGCTACACCTTC.

V is TRBV5-1 and J is TRBJ1-5, with 7 bases aligning to TRBD1. Germline values: CDR1 SGHRS, CDR2 YFSETQ. This CDR3 contains 15 residues. With 0 bases clipped from V and 6 bases from J, the junction kept 6 bases outside the gene matches. CDR3 in amino acids: CASSLAGTATQPQHF. The DNA for the CDR3 is TGCGCCAGCAGCTTGGCTGGGACAGCAACTCAGCCCCAGCATTTT.

The rearrangement joins TRBV29-1 to TRBJ2-5; tentatively, D is TRBD2 (6 bases). CDR3 length: 13 amino acids. CDR1 is SQVTM, CDR2 ANQGSEA, per germline. V lost 8 bases and J lost 5, with 18 bases in between. CDR3 sequence (DNA): TGCAGCAAGGTGGGGGGACTTGGCGAGACCCAGTACTTC. Protein sequence: CSKVGGLGETQYF. Drawing the rest from reference TRBV29-1 and TRBJ2-5, the complete variable domain is SAVISQKPSRDICQRGTSLTIQCQVDSQVTMMFWYRQQPGQSLTLIATANQGSEATYESGFVIDKFPISRPNLTFSTLTVSNMSPEDSSIYLCSKVGGLGETQYFGPGTRLLVL.

This clonotype was counted many times. The chain employs TRBV5-1 and TRBJ2-1; D is perhaps TRBD1 (6 bases). The CDR3 is 15 amino acids. CDR1 is SGHRS and CDR2 is YFSETQ in the germline V gene. Trimming took off 2 bases at V and 9 bases at J, with 18 bases between the two ends. DNA for the CDR3: TGCGCCAGCAGCTTTTTACAGGGCGGAGGAGGTGAGCAGTTCTTC. Translating it yields CASSFLQGGGGEQFF.

CDR3 amino acids: CSATSEGNTF. Here the CDR3 DNA reads TGCAGCGCTACGTCCGAAGGGAACACCTTC. V gene TRBV29-1 combines with J gene TRBJ1-2; no clear D gene. Trimming took 7 bases from V and 12 from J, leaving 15 bases between them. Germline lookup yields CDR1 SQVTM and CDR2 ANQGSEA. The CDR3 spans 10 residues.

This clonotype was detected ten times or more. This chain links TRBV10-3 with TRBJ2-6, with 11 bases aligning to TRBD1. V lost 6 bases and J lost 1; bases outside the gene matches: 2. The CDR3 runs 16 residues. The germline V gene encodes CDR1 ENHRY and CDR2 SYGVKD. CDR3 loop: CAISGTGGSGANVLTF. The CDR3 DNA reads TGTGCCATCAGCGGGACAGGGGGATCTGGGGCCAACGTCCTGACTTTC.

This sequence joins TRBV6-2 or TRBV6-3 and TRBJ2-2; tentative D call: TRBD2 (6 bases). Germline assignment: CDR1 MNHEY and CDR2 SVGEGT. V lost 7 bases and J 0 bases, leaving 12 bases between the germline ends. CDR3 size: 15 residues. The DNA of the CDR3 is TGTGCCAGCACCCGCGGGGCAGCGAACACCGGGGAGCTGTTTTTT. It is translated as CASTRGAANTGELFF.

The CDR3 loop is CASSTRTGGGTDTQYF. DNA of the CDR3: TGTGCCAGCAGCACCCGGACAGGGGGCGGCACAGATACGCAGTATTTT. The chain has TRBV7-2 and TRBJ2-3; 11 positions agree with TRBD1. The CDR3 contains 16 residues. CDR1 SGHTA and CDR2 FQGNSA come from the germline V gene. Germline trimming cut 5 bases from V and 1 base from J; bases unmatched to any gene: 5.

In this sample, this clonotype turned up a few times. The chain employs TRBV7-9 and TRBJ2-7; tentative D call: TRBD2 (5 bases). The CDR3 is 14 residues long. From germline, CDR1 is SEHNR and CDR2 FQNEAQ (reference sequence). Trimming removed 5 bases from V and 6 bases from J, with 17 bases in between. CDR3 nucleotides: TGTGCCAGCAGCCCGCCCCCGGGGAAGATCGAGCAGTACTTC. Amino acids: CASSPPPGKIEQYF.

This clonotype showed up just a few times. V gene TRBV12-3 or TRBV12-4 combines with J gene TRBJ1-5; D not certain. V shed 5 bases and J shed 5 bases, with 10 bases lying between them. CDR3 length equals 13 residues. The CDR3 loop is CASSPIMDQPQHF. CDR3 in DNA: TGTGCCAGCAGTCCAATCATGGATCAGCCCCAGCATTTT.

This clonotype showed up just once. The V gene is TRBV7-3, the J gene TRBJ2-2; D possibly corresponds to TRBD2 (6 bases). The CDR3 is 15 residues long. V was clipped by 3 bases and J by 2 bases, with 10 bases between them. The germline gives CDR1 SGHTA, CDR2 FQGTGA. The CDR3 region is CASSFDGGNTGELFF. The DNA of the CDR3 is TGTGCCAGCAGCTTCGACGGGGGAAACACCGGGGAGCTGTTTTTT.

Many counts were recorded for this clonotype. The chain links TRBV6-5 to TRBJ2-3; possibly TRBD1 for D (6 bases). Germline assignment: CDR1 MNHEY and CDR2 SVGAGI. This CDR3 is 12 amino acids long. Trimming pared 6 bases from V and 5 bases from J, leaving 9 bases between. CDR3 coding DNA: TGTGCCAGCAGACGAGGGGGAGATACGCAGTATTTT. This encodes CASRRGGDTQYF.

The V gene is TRBV7-9, the J gene TRBJ1-2, with 8 bases aligning to TRBD1. The CDR3 consists of 17 residues. V shed 4 bases, J shed 6 bases, and the junction held 16 bases outside the gene matches. From germline, CDR1 is SEHNR and CDR2 FQNEAQ (reference sequence). The CDR3 sequence: CASSYRGQELSAHGYTF. The CDR3 nucleotides read TGTGCCAGCAGCTACCGGGGACAGGAGTTATCAGCCCATGGCTACACCTTC.

The chain recombines TRBV5-6 with TRBJ2-3; TRBD2 agrees at 7 bases. This CDR3 has 13 residues. V lost 3 bases, J lost 6 bases, and 4 bases stayed unmatched. CDR1 is SGHDT and CDR2 is YYEEEE in the germline V gene. In nucleotides, the CDR3 is TGTGCCAGCAGCTGGACTAGTGAGGATACGCAGTATTTT. Translated: CASSWTSEDTQYF.

The CDR3 DNA reads TGTGCCAGCAGGGACAGATCCTCTGGAAACACCATATATTTT. It translates to CASRDRSSGNTIYF. The chain couples TRBV6-1 to TRBJ1-3; D may be TRBD1 (6 bases). Trimming removed 6 bases from V and 0 bases from J, with 9 bases in between. There are 14 residues in the CDR3. Germline-derived CDR1 and CDR2 are MNHNS and SASEGT.

The sample holds a few counts of this clonotype. The gene calls are TRBV4-2 and TRBJ1-5; TRBD1 is a possible D gene (5 bases). V gave up 0 bases and J gave up 7 bases, with 28 bases separating them. From germline, CDR1 is LGHNA and CDR2 YNFKEQ. The CDR3 has 20 residues. The CDR3: CASSQDIDRGRALAGQPQHF. The CDR3 DNA sequence: TGTGCCAGCAGCCAAGATATTGATAGGGGCAGAGCTTTAGCGGGGCAGCCCCAGCATTTT.

The V call is TRBV28, the J call TRBJ1-3, with 12 bases lining up with TRBD1. The CDR3 sequence is 17 residues long. Germline-derived CDR1 and CDR2 are MDHEN and SYDVKM. Trimming took 3 bases from V and 0 from J; bases not matched to a gene: 3. The CDR3: CASSLGQGAISGNTIYF. CDR3 nucleotides: TGTGCCAGCAGTTTGGGACAGGGGGCAATCTCTGGAAACACCATATATTTT.

This clonotype occurred a few times. Written as DNA, the CDR3 is TGCGCCAGCAGCCAAGGACGAGAAACCGGGGAGCTGTTTTTT. Translated: CASSQGRETGELFF. V usage is TRBV4-3 and J usage is TRBJ2-2; D gene unclear. Germline V gene data show CDR1 as LGHNA and CDR2 as YSLEER. Trimming took 1 base from V and 5 from J, leaving 8 bases between them. This CDR3 has 14 residues.

This clonotype was detected only a few times. The chain has TRBV4-1 and TRBJ2-6; tentatively, D is TRBD1 (5 bases). The CDR3 is made up of 18 amino acids. The germline V and J ends were trimmed by 4 bases and 1 base, with 17 bases remaining between them. The germline V gene has CDR1 MGHRA and CDR2 YSYEKL. CDR3 protein: CASSPSQVLLSGANVLTF. The CDR3 region has the DNA TGCGCCAGCAGCCCTTCACAGGTACTTCTTTCTGGGGCCAACGTCCTGACTTTC.

This clonotype has at least ten counts. The CDR3 coding sequence is TGTGCCAGCAGTGTTGGGAGGGGCATTCAGTACTTC. Residues: CASSVGRGIQYF. V usage is TRBV12-3 or TRBV12-4 and J usage is TRBJ2-4, with 7 bases identical to TRBD2. The ends lost 5 bases at V and 9 bases at J; junction bases unmatched: 4. The CDR3 is made up of 12 amino acids.

This clonotype was detected ten times or more. The V and J genes are TRBV20-1 and TRBJ2-4; 9 bases align to TRBD1. Germline CDR1 is DFQATT and CDR2 is SNEGSKA (reference sequence). This CDR3 is built from 15 residues. V dropped 0 bases and J dropped 7; count of bases not matched to a gene: 7. The CDR3 nucleotides are TGCAGTGCTAGAGATTGGGGACAGGGTATGAACATTCAGTACTTC. It encodes CSARDWGQGMNIQYF.